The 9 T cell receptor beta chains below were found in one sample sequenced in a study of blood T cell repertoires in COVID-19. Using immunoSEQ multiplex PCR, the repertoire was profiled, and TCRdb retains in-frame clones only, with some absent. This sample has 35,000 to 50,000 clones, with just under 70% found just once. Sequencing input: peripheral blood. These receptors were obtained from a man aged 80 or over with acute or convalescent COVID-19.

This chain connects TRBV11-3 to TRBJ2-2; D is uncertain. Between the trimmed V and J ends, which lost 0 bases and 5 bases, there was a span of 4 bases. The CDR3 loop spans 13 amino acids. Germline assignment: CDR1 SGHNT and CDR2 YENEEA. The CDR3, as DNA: TGTGCCAGCAGCTTAGACAGTACCGGGGAGCTGTTTTTT. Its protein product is CASSLDSTGELFF.

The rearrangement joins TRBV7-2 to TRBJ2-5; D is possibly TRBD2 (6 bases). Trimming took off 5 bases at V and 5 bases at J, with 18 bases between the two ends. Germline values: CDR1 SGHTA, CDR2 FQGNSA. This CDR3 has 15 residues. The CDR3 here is CASSPASAPRETQYF. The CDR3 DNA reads TGTGCCAGCAGCCCTGCTAGCGCCCCCCGGGAGACCCAGTACTTC.

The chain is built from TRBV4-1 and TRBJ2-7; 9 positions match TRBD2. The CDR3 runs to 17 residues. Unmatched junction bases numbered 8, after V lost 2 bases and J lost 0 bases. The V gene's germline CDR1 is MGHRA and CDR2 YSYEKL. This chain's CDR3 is CASSQQLAGRISYEQYF. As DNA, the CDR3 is TGCGCCAGCAGCCAACAACTAGCGGGCCGAATCTCCTACGAGCAGTACTTC.

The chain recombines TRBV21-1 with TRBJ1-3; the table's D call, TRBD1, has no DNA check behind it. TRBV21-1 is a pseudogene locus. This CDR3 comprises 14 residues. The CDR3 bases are TGTGCCAGCCACACCCCAAAAAAAGGAAACACCATATATTTT. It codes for CASHTPKKGNTIYF.

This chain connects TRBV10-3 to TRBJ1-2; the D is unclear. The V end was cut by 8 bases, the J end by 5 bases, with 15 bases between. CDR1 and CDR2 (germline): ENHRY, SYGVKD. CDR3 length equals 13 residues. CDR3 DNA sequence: TGTGCCATCCGGGCCTCCGGCGGGTATGGCTACACCTTC. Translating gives CAIRASGGYGYTF.

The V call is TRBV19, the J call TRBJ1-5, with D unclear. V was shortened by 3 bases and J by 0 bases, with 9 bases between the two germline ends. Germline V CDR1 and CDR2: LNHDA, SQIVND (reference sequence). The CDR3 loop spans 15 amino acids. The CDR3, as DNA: TGTGCCAGTAGTATTTCGGGTTATAGCAATCAGCCCCAGCATTTT. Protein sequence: CASSISGYSNQPQHF.

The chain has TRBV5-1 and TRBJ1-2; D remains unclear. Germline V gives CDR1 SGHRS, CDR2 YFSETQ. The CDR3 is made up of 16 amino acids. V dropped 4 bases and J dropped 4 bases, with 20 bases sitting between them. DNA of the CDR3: TGCGCCAGCAGCCCCGTTCCCACTTTTACGGGCTATGGCTACACCTTC. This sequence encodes CASSPVPTFTGYGYTF.

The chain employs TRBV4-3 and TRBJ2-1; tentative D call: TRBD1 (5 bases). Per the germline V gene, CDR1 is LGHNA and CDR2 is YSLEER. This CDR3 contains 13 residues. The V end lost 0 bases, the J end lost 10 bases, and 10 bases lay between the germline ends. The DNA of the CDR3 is TGCGCCAGCAGCCAAGATTTTAGGGGCGAGCAGTTCTTC. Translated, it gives CASSQDFRGEQFF.

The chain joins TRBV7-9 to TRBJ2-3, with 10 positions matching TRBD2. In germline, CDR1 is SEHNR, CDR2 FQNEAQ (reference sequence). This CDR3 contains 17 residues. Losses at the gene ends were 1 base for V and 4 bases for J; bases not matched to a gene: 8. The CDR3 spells CASSLDVLAGAPDTQYF. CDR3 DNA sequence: TGTGCCAGCAGCTTAGACGTCCTAGCGGGAGCCCCAGATACGCAGTATTTT. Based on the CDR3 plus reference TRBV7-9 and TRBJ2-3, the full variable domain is DTGVSQNPRHKITKRGQNVTFRCDPISEHNRLYWYRQTLGQGPEFLTYFQNEAQLEKSRLLSDRFSAERPKGSFSTLEIQRTEQGDSAMYLCASSLDVLAGAPDTQYFGPGTRLTVL.